Each of the 18 T cell receptor beta chains below was sequenced from the same sample in a study of vaccination effects on CD4 cells after COVID-19. Their antigen targets remain unknown. TCRdb keeps only in-frame clones here, not all; method: immunoSEQ multiplex PCR. Of tens of thousands of clones in the sample, 72% are singletons; the top ten hold 9.5% to 15%. Using viral peptide pools, the ViraFEST assay grew out antigen-specific CD4+ T cells prior to sequencing. Researchers isolated CD4+ T cells once less than 13 days of culture had elapsed. Each person got two doses of an mRNA SARS-CoV-2 vaccine, BNT162b2 or mRNA-1273. The material sequenced was CD4+ T cells from PBMCs cultured with HCoV-229E spike peptides, taken after COVID-19 vaccination. The source of these receptors is a human donor who received a COVID-19 vaccine.

The chain recombines TRBV4-1 with TRBJ2-7, with unresolved D. Trimming cost V 0 bases and J 2 bases, with 11 bases left between them. This CDR3 comprises 15 residues. Germline lookup yields CDR1 MGHRA and CDR2 YSYEKL. The CDR3 bases are TGCGCCAGCAGCCAAGATCAGTCACGTACCTACGAGCAGTACTTC. Encoded protein: CASSQDQSRTYEQYF.

The chain recombines TRBV7-9 with TRBJ2-3; D is possibly TRBD1 (6 bases). Germline V lookup: CDR1 SEHNR, CDR2 FQNEAQ (reference sequence). The germline V and J ends were trimmed by 2 bases and 4 bases, with 10 bases remaining between them. The CDR3 is 14 residues long. The CDR3 loop is CASSLLQGPDTQYF. The CDR3 nucleotides are TGTGCCAGCAGCTTATTACAGGGACCAGATACGCAGTATTTT.

This chain links TRBV24-1 with TRBJ2-3; 10 positions agree with TRBD1. From germline, CDR1 is KGHDR and CDR2 SFDVKD. The CDR3 is made up of 16 amino acids. V was clipped by 4 bases and J by 3 bases; unmatched bases: 6. The CDR3 region is CATSEVPGQGTDTQYF. Written as DNA, the CDR3 is TGTGCCACCAGTGAGGTCCCGGGACAGGGGACAGATACGCAGTATTTT.

The table lists this clone with a few counts. As DNA, the CDR3 is TGTGCCAGCAACAAAGGCGGGTGGGAGACCCAGTACTTC. Its translation: CASNKGGWETQYF. J is TRBJ2-5 and V is TRBV2; D possibly corresponds to TRBD2 (5 bases). This CDR3 is built from 13 residues. The V gene's germline CDR1 is SNHLY and CDR2 FYNNEI. Trimming left V 7 bases short and J 5 bases short, with 14 bases between.

The rearrangement joins TRBV5-1 to TRBJ2-3; 9 positions match TRBD2. The CDR3 is 16 amino acids. Losses at the gene ends were 0 bases for V and 6 bases for J; bases not matched to a gene: 8. Germline CDR1 SGHRS, CDR2 YFSETQ. DNA for the CDR3: TGCGCCAGCAGCTTGGGTGTGGGACTAGCAACCGATACGCAGTATTTT. Translation gives CASSLGVGLATDTQYF. The full variable domain, completed using reference TRBV5-1 and TRBJ2-3, is KAGVTQTPRYLIKTRGQQVTLSCSPISGHRSVSWYQQTPGQGLQFLFEYFSETQRNKGNFPGRFSGRQFSNSRSEMNVSTLELGDSALYLCASSLGVGLATDTQYFGPGTRLTVL.

The chain employs TRBV2 and TRBJ2-7; TRBD1 agrees at 10 bases. There are 14 residues in the CDR3. V shed 5 bases and J 6 bases; nucleotides not matched to a gene: 7. The germline V gene has CDR1 SNHLY and CDR2 FYNNEI. The CDR3 coding sequence is TGTGCCAGCAGTCCGCTGGACAGGGGGGGCGAGCAGTACTTC. Amino acid sequence: CASSPLDRGGEQYF.

This clone was picked up a small number of times. The V call is TRBV11-2, the J call TRBJ1-4; D gene ambiguous. The CDR3 totals 15 residues. Germline V gives CDR1 SGHAT, CDR2 FQNNGV. V lost 4 bases and J lost 3, with 12 bases in between. CDR3 in DNA: TGTGCCAGCAGCTACCTCGGGTGGTCTAATGAAAAACTGTTTTTT. Translated, it gives CASSYLGWSNEKLFF.

J is TRBJ2-5 and V is TRBV7-9; TRBD2 agrees at 9 bases. The CDR3 runs to 14 residues. Germline values: CDR1 SEHNR, CDR2 FQNEAQ (reference sequence). The junction had 6 bases not matched to a gene; V was cut back by 8 bases and J by 2 bases. The CDR3 DNA reads as TGTGCCAGCTTCGGGCTAGCGGGGCAAGAGACCCAGTACTTC. It is translated as CASFGLAGQETQYF.

The chain is built from TRBV12-5 and TRBJ2-7; the match to TRBD1 covers 8 bases. Germline V gene sequence: CDR1 LGHNT, CDR2 FRNRAP. V was pared by 0 bases and J by 2 bases, with 3 bases of the junction left unmatched. The CDR3 length is 15 residues. Here the CDR3 reads CASGLVRTGTYEQYF. The CDR3 nucleotides read TGTGCTAGTGGTTTGGTACGGACAGGGACCTACGAGCAGTACTTC.

The rearrangement links TRBV12-3 or TRBV12-4 to TRBJ1-5; D unclear. V shed 6 bases and J shed 1 base, with 4 bases lying between them. The length of the CDR3 is 12 residues. This CDR3 reads CASRRSNQPQHF. The DNA for the CDR3 is TGTGCCAGCAGGCGAAGCAATCAGCCCCAGCATTTT.

CDR3 sequence: CASSDSGANVLTF. CDR3 in DNA: TGCGCCAGCAGCGACTCTGGGGCCAACGTCCTGACTTTC. The chain is built from TRBV5-1 and TRBJ2-6; the D is unclear. CDR1 is SGHRS, CDR2 YFSETQ, per germline. V shed 4 bases and J shed 0 bases, with 2 bases lying between them. CDR3 length: 13 residues.

The rearrangement joins TRBV4-2 to TRBJ1-4; D not resolved. Trimming left V 0 bases short and J 2 bases short, with 10 bases between. CDR1 is LGHNA, CDR2 YNFKEQ, per germline. The CDR3 sequence is 16 residues long. The CDR3 protein is CASSQDPQGTNEKLFF. CDR3 bases: TGTGCCAGCAGCCAAGATCCTCAAGGGACTAATGAAAAACTGTTTTTT.

The V call is TRBV20-1, the J call TRBJ2-7, with D uncertain. This CDR3 spans 11 amino acids. V dropped 6 bases and J dropped 0 bases, with 6 bases sitting between them. Germline loops: CDR1 DFQATT, CDR2 SNEGSKA (reference sequence). The DNA of the CDR3 is TGCAGTGCCGCTGACTCCTACGAGCAGTACTTC. Protein: CSAADSYEQYF.

The chain has TRBV6-5 and TRBJ1-5; D is possibly TRBD1 (5 bases). The CDR3 consists of 15 residues. Germline assignment: CDR1 MNHEY and CDR2 SVGAGI. Trimming pared 7 bases from V and 6 bases from J, leaving 19 bases between. As DNA, the CDR3 is TGTGCCAGCATTTGGGGCGCGGGGTCCGGTCAGCCCCAGCATTTT. Amino acid sequence: CASIWGAGSGQPQHF.

This chain connects TRBV28 to TRBJ2-7; no clear D. Trimming took 7 bases from V and 1 from J, leaving 17 bases between them. Per the germline V gene, CDR1 is MDHEN and CDR2 is SYDVKM. The CDR3 loop spans 15 amino acids. Here the CDR3 DNA reads TGTGCCAGCACCACAGCCGGCACAGAATCCTACGAGCAGTACTTC. It is translated as CASTTAGTESYEQYF.

The rearrangement joins TRBV29-1 to TRBJ2-5; D gene ambiguous. This CDR3 region has 11 residues. V was trimmed by 5 bases and J by 4 bases, leaving 8 bases between them. Germline CDR1 and CDR2: SQVTM and ANQGSEA. The CDR3 sequence: CSVSPSETQYF. The CDR3 DNA follows: TGCAGCGTTTCCCCGTCAGAGACCCAGTACTTC. Filled out from reference TRBV29-1 and TRBJ2-5, the complete variable domain reads SAVISQKPSRDICQRGTSLTIQCQVDSQVTMMFWYRQQPGQSLTLIATANQGSEATYESGFVIDKFPISRPNLTFSTLTVSNMSPEDSSIYLCSVSPSETQYFGPGTRLLVL.

This chain connects TRBV18 to TRBJ1-2, with 11 bases fitting TRBD1. The CDR3 is made up of 15 amino acids. The V and J ends lost 4 bases and 6 bases, in that order; junction bases with no gene match: 7. In germline, CDR1 is KGHSH, CDR2 LQKENI. The DNA for the CDR3 is TGTGCCAGCTCACTCGGGACAGGGGGAATGGATGGCTACACCTTC. It codes for CASSLGTGGMDGYTF.

This chain links TRBV10-2 with TRBJ2-3; 11 bases are shared with TRBD2. V shed 8 bases and J 3 bases; nucleotides not matched to a gene: 4. The germline CDR1 and CDR2 sequences are WSHSY and SAAADI. CDR3 length: 14 amino acids. The CDR3 DNA reads as TGCGCCAGCGTCCTAGCGGGAGGAACAGATACGCAGTATTTT. As protein: CASVLAGGTDTQYF.